The 23 T cell receptor beta chains below all came from one sample that was sequenced in a study of cytomegalovirus exposure and HLA in healthy donors. Primers for the PCR totalled 60 Vbeta and 13 Jbeta. Some clones are missing from TCRdb's copy, which holds only in-frame ones; the method was immunoSEQ multiplex PCR. In the table there are about 65,000 clones, about four fifths of which are singletons. Sequencing was done on a sample of PBMCs. Receptors were obtained from a woman aged 25-40 years in good health and CMV-seronegative.

This chain joins TRBV4-1 and TRBJ1-2; 9 bases fit TRBD1. Germline CDR1 reads MGHRA; CDR2 reads YSYEKL. V lost 6 bases and J lost 4; bases outside the gene matches: 12. This CDR3 contains 16 residues. The DNA for the CDR3 is TGCGCCAGCAGGAACATCGGACAGGGGAGGCTCTATGGCTACACCTTC. This sequence encodes CASRNIGQGRLYGYTF.

The J gene is TRBJ2-7, the V gene TRBV10-1; a possible D gene is TRBD1 (6 bases). CDR3 length equals 14 residues. Trimming took off 6 bases at V and 0 bases at J, with 12 bases between the two ends. The V gene's germline CDR1 is WNHNN and CDR2 SYGVQD (reference sequence). The DNA of the CDR3 is TGCGCCAGCAGCGACGGACAGTCCTCCTACGAGCAGTACTTC. Its protein product is CASSDGQSSYEQYF.

V is TRBV7-6 and J is TRBJ1-6, with 11 bases lining up with TRBD1. The CDR3 is made up of 18 amino acids. With V trimmed by 0 bases and J by 10 bases, 11 bases remained unmatched. The V gene's germline CDR1 is SGHVS and CDR2 FNYEAQ. For the CDR3, the DNA is TGTGCCAGCAGCTTAGCGGGGGGGACAGGGGGAACGAGGTCACCCCTCCACTTT. It codes for CASSLAGGTGGTRSPLHF.

The chain joins TRBV4-1 to TRBJ2-3; 11 positions agree with TRBD2. Germline V gene sequence: CDR1 MGHRA, CDR2 YSYEKL. Losses at the gene ends were 4 bases for V and 3 bases for J; bases not matched to a gene: 6. The CDR3 contains 16 residues. The CDR3 region is CASSPIAGGPTDTQYF. In DNA form, the CDR3 reads TGCGCCAGCAGCCCGATAGCGGGAGGGCCGACAGATACGCAGTATTTT.

This clone was seen a few times. This chain connects TRBV2 to TRBJ1-5; 8 nucleotides agree with TRBD1. The CDR3 sequence is 15 residues long. V lost 5 bases to trimming and J lost 4 bases; unmatched junction nucleotides: 7. The V gene's germline CDR1 is SNHLY and CDR2 FYNNEI. CDR3 protein: CASSYTGGLNQPQHF. CDR3 sequence (DNA): TGTGCCAGCAGTTATACAGGGGGGCTGAATCAGCCCCAGCATTTT. Variable domain in full (rest from reference TRBV2 and TRBJ1-5): EPEVTQTPSHQVTQMGQEVILRCVPISNHLYFYWYRQILGQKVEFLVSFYNNEISEKSEIFDDQFSVERPDGSNFTLKIRSTKLEDSAMYFCASSYTGGLNQPQHFGDGTRLSIL.

For this clone: A read error may produce the germline difference seen at one junction end. The V gene is TRBV7-2, the J gene TRBJ1-1; no clear D. The CDR3 consists of 11 residues. Germline-derived CDR1 and CDR2 are SGHTA and FQGNSA. CDR3 in amino acids: CASSSYFESVF. The DNA of the CDR3 is TGTGCCAGCAGCTCCTATTTCGAATCGGTCTTT.

The chain couples TRBV28 to TRBJ1-1; D gene uncertain. V was clipped by 6 bases and J by 4 bases, with 9 bases between them. Germline V lookup: CDR1 MDHEN, CDR2 SYDVKM. This CDR3 comprises 12 residues. In DNA, the CDR3 is TGTGCCAGCAGCCTACAGAGCACTGAAGCTTTCTTT. Translated: CASSLQSTEAFF.

This chain links TRBV5-4 with TRBJ1-1; 11 bases are a match to TRBD1. V shed 9 bases, J shed 0 bases, and the junction held 7 bases outside the gene matches. Germline CDR1 SGHNT, CDR2 YYREEE (reference sequence). The CDR3 contains 15 residues. The DNA of the CDR3 is TGTGCCACGGACAGGGGGCCTGTTATGAACACTGAAGCTTTCTTT. As protein: CATDRGPVMNTEAFF. The variable domain in full, with the rest retrieved from reference TRBV5-4 and TRBJ1-1, is ETGVTQSPTHLIKTRGQQVTLRCSSQSGHNTVSWYQQALGQGPQFIFQYYREEENGRGNFPPRFSGLQFPNYSSELNVNALELDDSALYLCATDRGPVMNTEAFFGQGTRLTVV.

This clone was observed a few times. The J gene is TRBJ1-3, the V gene TRBV9, with D maybe TRBD1 (5 bases). The V gene's germline CDR1 is SGDLS and CDR2 YYNGEE. CDR3 size: 14 residues. Deletions cut 0 bases from V and 4 bases from J, with 8 bases between. DNA for the CDR3: TGTGCCAGCAGCGTAGCTGGGGCGGGAAACACCATATATTTT. Translated, it gives CASSVAGAGNTIYF.

The chain employs TRBV10-3 and TRBJ2-1, with 8 nucleotides matching TRBD2. There are 14 residues in the CDR3. The germline V gene has CDR1 ENHRY and CDR2 SYGVKD. V shed 3 bases, J shed 3 bases, and the junction held 1 base outside the gene matches. The DNA for the CDR3 is TGTGCCATCAGTGAAGGGACTAGCTACAATGAGCAGTTCTTC. It specifies CAISEGTSYNEQFF.

The chain is built from TRBV2 and TRBJ2-6; a possible D gene is TRBD1 (5 bases). This CDR3 is built from 16 residues. Germline assignment: CDR1 SNHLY and CDR2 FYNNEI. Trimming cost V 6 bases and J 2 bases, with 14 bases left between them. The CDR3 protein is CASRAGIGAGANVLTF. CDR3 in DNA: TGTGCCAGCAGGGCAGGGATAGGGGCTGGGGCCAACGTCCTGACTTTC. The full variable domain, in which reference TRBV2 and TRBJ2-6 provide the parts outside the CDR3, is EPEVTQTPSHQVTQMGQEVILRCVPISNHLYFYWYRQILGQKVEFLVSFYNNEISEKSEIFDDQFSVERPDGSNFTLKIRSTKLEDSAMYFCASRAGIGAGANVLTFGAGSRLTVL.

The rearrangement uses TRBV10-1 and TRBJ2-7; the D is unclear. V was clipped by 1 base and J by 0 bases, with 4 bases between them. The CDR3 has 13 amino acids. Germline loops: CDR1 WNHNN, CDR2 SYGVQD (reference sequence). The CDR3 is CASSEYISYEQYF. DNA for the CDR3: TGCGCCAGCAGTGAGTACATCTCCTACGAGCAGTACTTC.

V is TRBV4-1 and J is TRBJ2-7; possibly TRBD2 for D (6 bases). This CDR3 has 15 amino acids. Germline V CDR1 and CDR2: MGHRA, YSYEKL. Deletions cut 4 bases from V and 0 bases from J, with 13 bases between. CDR3 in DNA: TGCGCCAGCAGCCCGAGGGAGGCTAGCTCCTACGAGCAGTACTTC. Its protein is CASSPREASSYEQYF.

V is TRBV4-1 and J is TRBJ2-3; D may be TRBD2 (6 bases). There are 16 residues in the CDR3. Germline assignment: CDR1 MGHRA and CDR2 YSYEKL. The V end lost 4 bases, the J end lost 2 bases, and 16 bases lay between the germline ends. CDR3 protein: CASSRGTLYSTDTQYF. CDR3 nucleotides: TGCGCCAGCAGCCGCGGGACTCTCTATTCCACAGATACGCAGTATTTT.

This chain uses TRBV28 with TRBJ2-3; possible D gene TRBD2, 5 bases. Germline V CDR1 and CDR2: MDHEN, SYDVKM. The CDR3 is 14 residues long. Trimming stripped 2 bases from V and 7 bases from J, with 13 bases between. CDR3 coding DNA: TGTGCCAGCAGTTTAGGAGGTGGGCGGTATACGCAGTATTTT. This sequence encodes CASSLGGGRYTQYF.

This clone turned up a few times. The rearrangement joins TRBV27 to TRBJ1-1, with D perhaps TRBD1 (6 bases). Trimming stripped 5 bases from V and 7 bases from J, with 11 bases between. The CDR3 is 12 residues long. Germline CDR1 and CDR2: MNHEY and SMNVEV (reference sequence). CDR3 sequence (DNA): TGTGCCAGCAGTGGAACAGGGTTTGAAGCTTTCTTT. As protein: CASSGTGFEAFF.

The chain combines TRBV29-1 with TRBJ1-2; 9 bases align to TRBD1. Looked up from germline, CDR1 is SQVTM and CDR2 is ANQGSEA. The junction had 11 bases not matched to a gene; V was cut back by 5 bases and J by 4 bases. The CDR3 totals 15 residues. The CDR3 spells CSVRKTGGSGYGYTF. The CDR3 nucleotides are TGCAGCGTTCGGAAGACAGGGGGATCGGGCTATGGCTACACCTTC.

The chain recombines TRBV4-1 with TRBJ1-2, with a weak D call TRBD1 (6 bases). V shed 1 base and J shed 8 bases, with 20 bases lying between them. The CDR3 is made up of 16 amino acids. Germline V CDR1 and CDR2: MGHRA, YSYEKL. The CDR3 nucleotides are TGCGCCAGCAGCCAAGGACAATTAACAGGGATAGGGGGCTACACCTTC. It yields the protein CASSQGQLTGIGGYTF.

This chain links TRBV29-1 with TRBJ1-1; the match to TRBD1 covers 7 bases. V gave up 2 bases and J gave up 5 bases; unmatched junction bases: 5. The length of the CDR3 is 13 residues. CDR1 is SQVTM and CDR2 is ANQGSEA in the germline V gene. The CDR3 spells CSVERDSRTEAFF. The CDR3 bases are TGCAGCGTTGAAAGGGACAGTAGGACTGAAGCTTTCTTT.

CDR3 nucleotides: TGCGCCAGCAGCCTGGGAACAGGGGTTGTCCAGCCCCAGCATTTT. Residues: CASSLGTGVVQPQHF. The genes are TRBV4-1 and TRBJ1-5; 7 nucleotides agree with TRBD1. Germline loops: CDR1 MGHRA, CDR2 YSYEKL. V lost 4 bases, J lost 7 bases, and 10 bases stayed unmatched. CDR3 length equals 15 residues.

This clone was observed a few times. The chain combines TRBV2 with TRBJ1-4, with 7 bases matching TRBD1. The V gene's germline CDR1 is SNHLY and CDR2 FYNNEI. Trimming removed 6 bases from V and 0 bases from J; junction bases left unmatched: 1. This CDR3 spans 14 amino acids. Written as DNA, the CDR3 is TGTGCCAGCAGGGGGACAGCAACTAATGAAAAACTGTTTTTT. This gives the protein CASRGTATNEKLFF.

CDR3 nucleotide sequence: TGTGCCAGCAGTTACTCTAGGGGGCAGGCTTTCTTT. It codes for CASSYSRGQAFF. This chain links TRBV6-6 with TRBJ1-1; the match to TRBD1 covers 7 bases. This CDR3 comprises 12 residues. CDR1 MNHNY and CDR2 SVGAGI come from the germline V gene (reference sequence). With V trimmed by 0 bases and J by 11 bases, 3 bases remained unmatched.

This chain connects TRBV30 to TRBJ2-1; TRBD2 aligns across 8 bases. CDR3 length: 12 amino acids. Germline trimming cut 2 bases from V and 7 bases from J; bases unmatched to any gene: 1. Germline CDR1 and CDR2: GTSNPN and SVGIG (reference sequence). CDR3 protein: CAWSPGGNEQFF. In DNA, the CDR3 is TGTGCCTGGAGTCCGGGGGGGAATGAGCAGTTCTTC.